The entry below describes one TCR beta chain. What antigen it recognizes has not been identified. This may come from a read error, since a much larger clone is one base off. The library was obtained by PCR. The run used an Illumina HiSeq 2500. To reduce PCR and sequencing biases, unique molecular identifiers were incorporated into the TCR beta cDNA libraries. Per 1 to 10 million input T cells, 500,000 or so cDNA molecules were obtained, such that each molecule approximated one T cell. The same protocol used for the earlier healthy control dataset was applied to prepare and sequence the patient libraries. Within a given batch, samples were prepared together, multiplexed and sequenced on the same HiSeq lane. The original pipeline was this. MIGEC was used to process the raw barcoded reads, and molecular identifier groups with only a single read were discarded before consensus assembly and CDR3 extraction. VDJtools was used for post-analysis of the clonotype tables, and diversity was normalized by down-sampling every dataset to the size of the smallest sample. Repertoire overlap clustering matched CDR3 amino acid but not nucleotide sequences to correct batch-related cross-sample contamination. The public reads were reanalyzed by TCRdb: fastp trimming at Q25, MiXCR alignment, in-frame beta chains only. When rows share a CDR3 protein, they turn into one entry using the most common DNA and genes. What appears here as the V and J calls and clone size reflects TCRdb's work, not the paper's. This sample holds about 540,000 distinct CDR3 sequences; approximately 34% were observed only once. The ten largest clones capture around 6% of the sample.

These data belong to a study of post-analysis software for immune sequencing data (dated by TCRdb to between 2014 and 2017). Some background on the complete study: Recorded disease courses included relapsing-remitting, secondary progressive and progressive-relapsing multiple sclerosis, with some patients lacking subtype annotation. A subset of samples was prepared in parallel using single-end sample barcoding, then pooled and co-amplified after Illumina adapter ligation. The patient repertoires were compared against approximately ten previously published healthy control repertoires obtained from donors aged roughly 6 to 28 years.

TCR beta repertoires were profiled from peripheral blood of 10 to 15 young patients with multiple sclerosis to demonstrate the VDJtools post-analysis software. The multiple sclerosis patients were children and adolescents ranging in age from about 6 to 16 years. Broader findings and caveats from the paper: The multiple sclerosis patient group was slightly younger than the control group. Direct clustering with F measure showed strong co-clustering of samples prepared in the same batch, prompting a batch-effect correction. Roughly 5 TRBV segments, including TRBV5-6, TRBV5-1 and TRBV20-1, were significantly more frequent in patients than controls. Significantly lower normalized Chao1 diversity was found in multiple sclerosis patients than in controls, suggesting substantial peripheral T-cell clonal expansion.

The CDR3 has 15 amino acids, counting the end cysteine and phenylalanine. Only the CDR3 DNA stays, 45 bases, in frame from base 1. CDR1 and CDR2, per the germline V gene (reference sequence), are MNHEY and SMNVEV. The sequence derives from a girl under 18 with multiple sclerosis. Sequencing input: blood. The V and J genes are TRBV27 and TRBJ2-4, and 12 junctional nucleotides match TRBD2. The end of the DNA is better explained by TRBJ2-7, so the J call may be wrong. At the DNA level, the sequence is TGTGCCGGCAGTTCGCGGACTAGCGGGGATTACGAGCAGTACTTC. Its protein reads: CAGSSRTSGDYEQYF.